This TCR beta chain derives from a study of OX40 agonist ivuxolimab in advanced cancers. Study in general: Ivuxolimab, an antibody that agonizes OX40 (CD134), was administered to the patients. Those treated in dose escalation had hepatocellular carcinoma, melanoma, renal cell cancer or head and neck cancer. Intravenous ivuxolimab at 0.01 to 10 mg/kg was given to patients every 2 weeks. Of the patients, three showed partial responses, one with hepatocellular carcinoma and two with cutaneous melanoma.

Profiled with immunoSEQ multiplex PCR; TCRdb holds only in-frame clones, not every one. The sample yields more than 60,000 clones, 80% to 90% seen once. Here the sequenced sample was CD4+ or CD8+ T cells sorted from blood, taken in a trial of the OX40 agonist ivuxolimab. The sequence was obtained from an adult with an advanced solid tumor such as melanoma, head and neck, liver or kidney cancer.

The CDR3 nucleotides read TGCGCCAGCAGCTGGGACAGGGGATTCTATGGCTACACCTTC. It encodes CASSWDRGFYGYTF. The V gene is TRBV5-1, the J gene TRBJ1-2, with 10 positions matching TRBD1. The CDR3 has 14 residues. The V and J ends lost 3 bases and 4 bases, in that order; junction bases with no gene match: 3. The germline CDR1 and CDR2 sequences are SGHRS and YFSETQ.